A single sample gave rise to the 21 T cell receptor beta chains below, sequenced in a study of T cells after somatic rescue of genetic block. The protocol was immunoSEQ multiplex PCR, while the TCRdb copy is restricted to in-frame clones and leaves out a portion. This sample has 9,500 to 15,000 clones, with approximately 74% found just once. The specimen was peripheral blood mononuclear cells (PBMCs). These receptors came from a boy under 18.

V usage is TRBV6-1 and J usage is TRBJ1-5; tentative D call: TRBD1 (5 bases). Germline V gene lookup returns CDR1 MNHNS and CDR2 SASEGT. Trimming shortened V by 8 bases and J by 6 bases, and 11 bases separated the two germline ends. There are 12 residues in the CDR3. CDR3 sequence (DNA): TGTGCCAGCGGGAGGGGCAGTCAGCCCCAGCATTTT. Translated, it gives CASGRGSQPQHF.

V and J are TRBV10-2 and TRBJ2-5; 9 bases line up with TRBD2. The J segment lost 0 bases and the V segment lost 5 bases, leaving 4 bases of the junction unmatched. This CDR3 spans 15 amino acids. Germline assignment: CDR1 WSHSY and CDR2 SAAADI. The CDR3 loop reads CASSISGSDQETQYF. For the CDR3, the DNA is TGCGCCAGCAGTATTAGCGGGAGTGACCAAGAGACCCAGTACTTC.

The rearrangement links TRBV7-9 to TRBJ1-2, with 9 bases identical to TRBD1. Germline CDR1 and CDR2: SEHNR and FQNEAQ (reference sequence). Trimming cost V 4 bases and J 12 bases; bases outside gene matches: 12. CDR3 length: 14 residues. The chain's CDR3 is CASSSLGQGSFNTF. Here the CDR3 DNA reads TGTGCCAGCAGCTCACTCGGACAGGGGTCCTTTAACACCTTC. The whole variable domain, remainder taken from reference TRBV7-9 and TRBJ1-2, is DTGVSQNPRHKITKRGQNVTFRCDPISEHNRLYWYRQTLGQGPEFLTYFQNEAQLEKSRLLSDRFSAERPKGSFSTLEIQRTEQGDSAMYLCASSSLGQGSFNTFGSGTRLTVV.

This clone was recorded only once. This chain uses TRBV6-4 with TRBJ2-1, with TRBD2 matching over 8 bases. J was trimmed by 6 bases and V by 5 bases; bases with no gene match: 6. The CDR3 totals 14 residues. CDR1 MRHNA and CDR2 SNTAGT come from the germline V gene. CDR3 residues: CASSPGTSFNEQFF. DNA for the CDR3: TGTGCCAGCAGTCCCGGGACTAGTTTCAATGAGCAGTTCTTC.

CDR3 in amino acids: CASSQQRGYEQYF. CDR3 DNA: TGTGCCAGCAGCCAACAGCGGGGGTACGAGCAGTACTTC. The chain recombines TRBV14 with TRBJ2-7; TRBD2 agrees at 8 bases. The V gene end was trimmed by 2 bases and the J gene end by 4 bases; junction bases not matched to a gene: 1. CDR1 SGHDN and CDR2 FVKESK come from the germline V gene. CDR3 length equals 13 residues.

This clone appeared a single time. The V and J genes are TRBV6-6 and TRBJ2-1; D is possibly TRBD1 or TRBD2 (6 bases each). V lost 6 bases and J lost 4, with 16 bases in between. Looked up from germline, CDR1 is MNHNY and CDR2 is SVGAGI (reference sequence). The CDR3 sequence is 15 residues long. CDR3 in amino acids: CASRAVGGQYNEQFF. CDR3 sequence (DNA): TGTGCCAGCAGGGCGGTGGGGGGCCAGTACAATGAGCAGTTCTTC.

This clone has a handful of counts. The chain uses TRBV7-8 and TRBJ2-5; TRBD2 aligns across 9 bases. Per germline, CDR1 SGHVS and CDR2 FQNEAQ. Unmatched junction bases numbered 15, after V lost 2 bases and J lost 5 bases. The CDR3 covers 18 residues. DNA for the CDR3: TGTGCCAGCAGCTTAAAACGGGCTAGCGGGGAGTCAGGGGAGACCCAGTACTTC. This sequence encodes CASSLKRASGESGETQYF.

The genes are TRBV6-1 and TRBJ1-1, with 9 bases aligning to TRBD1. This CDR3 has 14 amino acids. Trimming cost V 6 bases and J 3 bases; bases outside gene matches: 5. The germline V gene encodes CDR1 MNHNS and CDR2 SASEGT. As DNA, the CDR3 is TGTGCCAGCAGATCGACAGGGGGGCACACTGAAGCTTTCTTT. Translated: CASRSTGGHTEAFF.

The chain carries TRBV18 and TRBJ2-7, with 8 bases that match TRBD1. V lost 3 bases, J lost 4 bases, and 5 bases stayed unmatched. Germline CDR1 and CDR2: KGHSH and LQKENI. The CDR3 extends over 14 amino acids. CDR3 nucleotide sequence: TGTGCCAGCTCACCCGGACAGGGCGTATACGAGCAGTACTTC. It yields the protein CASSPGQGVYEQYF. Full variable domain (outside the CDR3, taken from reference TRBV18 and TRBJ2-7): NAGVMQNPRHLVRRRGQEARLRCSPMKGHSHVYWYRQLPEEGLKFMVYLQKENIIDESGMPKERFSAEFPKEGPSILRIQQVVRGDSAAYFCASSPGQGVYEQYFGPGTRLTVT.

DNA of the CDR3: TGTGCCAGCAGCCAAACCCGCGTTTGGGGGCTTCGGGAGACCCAGTACTTC. Protein product: CASSQTRVWGLRETQYF. This chain links TRBV7-6 with TRBJ2-5; possible D gene TRBD1, 6 bases. The germline gives CDR1 SGHVS, CDR2 FNYEAQ. V was trimmed by 5 bases and J by 5 bases, leaving 24 bases between them. The CDR3 runs 17 residues.

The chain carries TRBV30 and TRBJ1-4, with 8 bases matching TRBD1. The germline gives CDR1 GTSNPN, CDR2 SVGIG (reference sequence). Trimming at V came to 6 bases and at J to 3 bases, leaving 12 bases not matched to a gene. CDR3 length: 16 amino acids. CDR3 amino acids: CACRTGQGLSNEKLFF. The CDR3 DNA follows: TGTGCCTGTCGTACCGGACAGGGTCTATCTAATGAAAAACTGTTTTTT. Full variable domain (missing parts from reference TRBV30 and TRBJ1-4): SQTIHQWPATLVQPVGSPLSLECTVEGTSNPNLYWYRQAAGRGLQLLFYSVGIGQISSEVPQNLSASRPQDRQFILSSKKLLLSDSGFYLCACRTGQGLSNEKLFFGSGTQLSVL.

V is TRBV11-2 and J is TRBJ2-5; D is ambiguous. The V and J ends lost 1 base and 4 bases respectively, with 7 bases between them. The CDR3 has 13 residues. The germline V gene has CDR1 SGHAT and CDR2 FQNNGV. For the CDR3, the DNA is TGTGCCAGCAGCTTAGGCCACCGAGAGACCCAGTACTTC. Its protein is CASSLGHRETQYF. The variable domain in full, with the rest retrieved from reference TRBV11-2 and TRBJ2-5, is EAGVAQSPRYKIIEKRQSVAFWCNPISGHATLYWYQQILGQGPKLLIQFQNNGVVDDSQLPKDRFSAERLKGVDSTLKIQPAKLEDSAVYLCASSLGHRETQYFGPGTRLLVL.

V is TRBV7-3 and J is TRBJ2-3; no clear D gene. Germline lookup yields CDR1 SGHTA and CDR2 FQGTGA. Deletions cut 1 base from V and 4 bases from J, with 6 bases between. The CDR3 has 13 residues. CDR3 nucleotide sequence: TGTGCCAGCAGCTTAAGCGGCGCAGATACGCAGTATTTT. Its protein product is CASSLSGADTQYF.

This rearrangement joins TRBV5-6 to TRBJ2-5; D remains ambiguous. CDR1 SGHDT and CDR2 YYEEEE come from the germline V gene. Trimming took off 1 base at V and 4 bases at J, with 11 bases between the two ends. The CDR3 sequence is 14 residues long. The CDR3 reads CASSLSGLGETQYF. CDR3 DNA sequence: TGTGCCAGCAGCTTGTCCGGCCTAGGAGAGACCCAGTACTTC.

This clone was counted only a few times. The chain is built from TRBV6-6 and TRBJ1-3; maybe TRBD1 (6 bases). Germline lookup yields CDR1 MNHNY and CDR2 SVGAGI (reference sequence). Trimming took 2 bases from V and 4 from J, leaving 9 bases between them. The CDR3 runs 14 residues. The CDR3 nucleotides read TGTGCCAGCAGTTACGGGGGCGAAGGAAACACCATATATTTT. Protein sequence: CASSYGGEGNTIYF.

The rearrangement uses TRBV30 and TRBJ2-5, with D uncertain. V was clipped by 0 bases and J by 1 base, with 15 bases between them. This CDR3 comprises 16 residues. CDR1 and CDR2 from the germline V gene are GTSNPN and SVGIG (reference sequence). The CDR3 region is CAWSVRWALIQETQYF. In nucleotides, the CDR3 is TGTGCCTGGAGTGTTAGGTGGGCTCTTATCCAAGAGACCCAGTACTTC.

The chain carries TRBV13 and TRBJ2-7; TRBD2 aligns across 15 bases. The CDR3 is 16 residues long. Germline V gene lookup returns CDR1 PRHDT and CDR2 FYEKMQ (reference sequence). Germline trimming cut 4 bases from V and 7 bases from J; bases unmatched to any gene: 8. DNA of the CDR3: TGTGCCAGCAGCTCATGGACTAGCGGGGGGGCCGAGGAGCAGTACTTC. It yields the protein CASSSWTSGGAEEQYF.

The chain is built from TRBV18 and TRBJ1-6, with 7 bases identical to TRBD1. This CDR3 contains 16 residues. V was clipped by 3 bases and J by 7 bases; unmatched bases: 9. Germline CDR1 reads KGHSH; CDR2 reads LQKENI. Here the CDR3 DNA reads TGTGCCAGCTCACCTATAGGACAGGCAGGGAATTCACCCCTCCACTTT. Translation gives CASSPIGQAGNSPLHF.

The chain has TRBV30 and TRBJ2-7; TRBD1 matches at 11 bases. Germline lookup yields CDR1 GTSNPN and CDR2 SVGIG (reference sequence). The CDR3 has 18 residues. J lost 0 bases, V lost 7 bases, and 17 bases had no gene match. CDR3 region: CAFKRSPGTGGSSYEQYF. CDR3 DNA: TGTGCCTTTAAACGATCACCCGGGACAGGGGGTAGCTCCTACGAGCAGTACTTC.

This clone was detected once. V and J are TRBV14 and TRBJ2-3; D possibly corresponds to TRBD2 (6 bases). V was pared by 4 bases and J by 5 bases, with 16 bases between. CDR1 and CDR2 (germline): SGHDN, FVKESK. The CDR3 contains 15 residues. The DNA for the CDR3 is TGTGCCAGCAGCCCCGTGCCGGGGGTCGGAGATACGCAGTATTTT. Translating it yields CASSPVPGVGDTQYF.

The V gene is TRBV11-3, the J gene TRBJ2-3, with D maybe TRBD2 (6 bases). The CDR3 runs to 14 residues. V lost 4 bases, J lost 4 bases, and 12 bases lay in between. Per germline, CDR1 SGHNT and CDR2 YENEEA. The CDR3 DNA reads TGTGCCAGCAGCTCTAGACTAGTACCAGATACGCAGTATTTT. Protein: CASSSRLVPDTQYF.